This TCR beta chain appears in the sequencing data of a study of preoperative IRX-2 immunotherapy in early breast cancer. As for treatment: preoperative locoregional IRX-2 cytokine immunotherapy. Patients received preoperative, locoregional IRX-2 cytokine immunotherapy in a phase Ib study. Generated by immunoSEQ multiplex PCR, the TCRdb table keeps only in-frame clones and is missing some. The sample lists just over 3,000 clones, about 83% occurring once. The input for sequencing was tumor tissue, taken after IRX-2 immunotherapy. This receptor was obtained from a human donor with breast cancer.

CDR3 in amino acids: CASSQGQGDTGELFF. The CDR3 DNA reads TGTGCCAGCTCCCAGGGGCAGGGCGACACCGGGGAGCTGTTTTTT. The V call is TRBV18, the J call TRBJ2-2; tentative D call: TRBD1 (6 bases). Per germline, CDR1 KGHSH and CDR2 LQKENI. CDR3 length: 15 amino acids. V dropped 6 bases and J dropped 3 bases, with 14 bases sitting between them.